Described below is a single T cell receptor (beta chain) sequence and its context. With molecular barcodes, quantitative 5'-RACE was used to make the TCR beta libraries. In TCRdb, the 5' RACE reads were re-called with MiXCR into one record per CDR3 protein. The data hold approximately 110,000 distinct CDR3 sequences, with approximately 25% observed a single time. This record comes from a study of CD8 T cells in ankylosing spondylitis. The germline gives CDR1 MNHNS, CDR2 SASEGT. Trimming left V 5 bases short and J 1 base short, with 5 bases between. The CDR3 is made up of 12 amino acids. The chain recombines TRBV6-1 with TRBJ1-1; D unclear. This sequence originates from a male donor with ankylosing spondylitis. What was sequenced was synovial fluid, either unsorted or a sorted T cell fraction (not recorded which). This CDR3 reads CASSTRNTEAFF. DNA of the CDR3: TGTGCCAGCAGTACACGGAACACTGAAGCTTTCTTT.